This T cell receptor (beta chain) was retrieved from a study of vaccination effects on CD4 cells after COVID-19. Study at large: Samples that were drawn after vaccination came a median of 72 days after the second dose. General study points: Healthy vaccinees had only 1 of 255 vaccine-induced clones cross-react with common cold coronaviruses.

TCRdb's copy holds only in-frame clones and misses some; the assay was immunoSEQ multiplex PCR. The table shows tens of thousands of clones, with about 74% occurring only once. About this clone: The antigen is undetermined.

When around ten days of culture had elapsed, CD4+ T cells were isolated. Each person got two doses of an mRNA SARS-CoV-2 vaccine, BNT162b2 or mRNA-1273. The clonotype was recovered from a human donor who received a COVID-19 vaccine. Sequences were derived from CD4+ T cells from PBMCs cultured without peptide, sampled after COVID-19 vaccination.

The CDR3 loop is CASSAADRATGELFF. The CDR3 nucleotides read TGTGCCAGCAGTGCCGCGGACAGGGCCACCGGGGAGCTGTTTTTT. The V call is TRBV27, the J call TRBJ2-2; 8 bases fit TRBD1. This CDR3 is 15 amino acids long. Trimming took 5 bases from V and 4 from J; bases not matched to a gene: 6. Germline V gene lookup returns CDR1 MNHEY and CDR2 SMNVEV (reference sequence).